The sequence of this T cell receptor beta chain was determined in a study of T cells in Graves' hyperthyroidism and ophthalmopathy (dated by TCRdb to between 2018 and 2021). In the study overall: Peripheral blood samples were taken at initial diagnosis, before any treatment was given. The roughly 99 discovery patients were divided at random into training and test sets in a 7:3 ratio. Whether ophthalmopathy could be predicted prospectively was tested in an independent validation cohort made up of under 20 hyperthyroidism patients plus 17 patients who later progressed to ophthalmopathy. The study also compared thyroid tissue and blood T-cell repertoires from several Graves' hyperthyroidism patients. TCR V-J signatures able to tell the groups apart were searched for in a discovery cohort of 90 to 100 patients, of whom more than 40 had Graves' ophthalmopathy and 57 had stable Graves' hyperthyroidism. Following sampling, methimazole starting at 30 mg daily was given to hyperthyroidism patients, and high-dose intravenous methylprednisolone was given to ophthalmopathy patients. TCR Vbeta CDR3 sequencing of 140 or so peripheral blood samples (approximately 44 ophthalmopathy, some 75 hyperthyroidism and roughly 17 progressor patients) is reported in the paper. Overall results and qualifications from the work: Blood samples also contained most of the expanded thyroid clonotypes (frequency above 0.001), which suggests that blood repertoires may reflect thyroid immune responses. Ophthalmopathy was separated from stable hyperthyroidism by a 13 V-J signature model, with 87.88% sensitivity and 81% to 82% specificity obtained in cross-validation and 80%/75% obtained in testing. No statistical method was used to fix the sample size in advance, and group allocation was not hidden from the investigators. In validation, the model predicted progression to ophthalmopathy with approximately 71% sensitivity and 72% to 85% specificity, a median of approximately 6.5 months before onset.

The TCR beta CDR3 regions were amplified from the RNA transcripts. For the first round of RT-PCR on the TCR CDR3, the HTBI primer set was used together with the Qiagen OneStep RT-PCR kit. Libraries were constructed in a second round of multiplex PCR, after which size selection and purification were performed. Sequencing of the libraries was done on an Illumina HiSeq2000 using paired-end 100 bp reads. The paper's processing steps were these. Raw data were processed with SOAPnuke, discarding reads with adapters, uncalled bases, mean Phred below 15, or no exact constant-primer or identifier match. COPE v1.2.5 was used to merge high-quality paired reads, and clonotypes were defined as unique nucleotide sequences. Clonotypes were aligned to IMGT TRBV, TRBD and TRBJ reference segments using MiTCR v1.1. Analysis was restricted to V-J combinations with a frequency above 0.0001, which covered 99.2% of repertoires. The TCS score was defined as the ratio of F50 (clonal expansion) to E x V (chaos), calculated using BLOSUM62-based TCRdist between CDR3 peptides within each V-J. Welch's t-statistics and random forest reduced roughly 540 V-J features to 10 to 15, which were used in a naive Bayes classifier (R e1071). TCRdb reran the public reads through fastp at Q25 and MiXCR, keeping productive beta chains. Rows with a matching CDR3 protein are joined into one entry that keeps the most common DNA and genes. The V and J calls shown here were made by TCRdb, not taken from the authors' results. The sample contains around 380,000 distinct CDR3 sequences, about 14% of them found a single time. 20% to 25% of the sample is taken by the ten largest.

This clonotype was seen repeatedly, ten times or more. The antigen it recognizes is unknown. Base quality data are lacking; no much larger clone is found one base away. Hyperthyroidism patients were aged 18 to 65 years and newly diagnosed, with disease duration of less than 2 months. Exclusion was applied to patients with uncontrolled infections, other autoimmune diseases, pregnancy or lactation. Diagnoses relied on clinical symptoms, serum thyroxine and TRAb, thyroid ultrasound and orbital computed tomography. Blood from progressor patients was drawn when they were first diagnosed with hyperthyroidism, before any ophthalmopathy symptoms appeared. PBMCs were separated from 10 ml of fresh peripheral blood using Ficoll-Paque density gradient centrifugation. Patients classed as progressors first received a Graves' hyperthyroidism diagnosis and then went on to develop ophthalmopathy during follow-up. Total RNA was extracted using Trizol reagent, and RNA quality was assessed on an Agilent 2100 Bioanalyzer.

The CDR3 runs 13 amino acids, cysteine and phenylalanine included. Only the CDR3 portion is preserved as DNA: 39 bases, with reading frame beginning at the first base. V and J are truncated by 2 bases and 8 bases respectively, leaving an intervening sequence of 10 bases. CDR1 and CDR2 (MNHNS, SASEGT) derive from the germline V gene. The chain joins TRBV6-1 to TRBJ2-4, and the D gene may be TRBD1, 6 bases matching. The sequence was obtained from a man younger than 40 with Graves' hyperthyroidism that later progressed to Graves' ophthalmopathy. The sequencing sample was made of blood. The CDR3 reads as follows: CASSEFEGDIQYF. The nucleotide sequence is TGTGCCAGCAGTGAATTTGAGGGGGACATTCAGTACTTC.